This T cell receptor (beta chain) was identified in a study of shared clonotypes between healthy human individuals (TCRdb year 2020). Concerning the study at large: A few men and two women, aged 18 to 49 years, made up the cohort. Between about 0.9 and 9 billion PBMCs per donor were obtained by leukapheresis. To increase sequencing depth and limit assay-specific biases, TCR repertoire library preparation and sequencing were carried out by different laboratories using diverse techniques. To estimate repertoire size and how much clonotype sharing occurs between individuals, the study deeply sequenced the blood TCR repertoires of five healthy adults. For each donor, three plates each were used for CD4 naive and CD4 memory, two plates were used for CD8 naive, and one plate was used for CD8 memory. Here is what the overall study found, with its caveats: Estimated clonotype richness was generally larger for naive than for memory subsets. Compared with non-shared clonotypes, the clonotypes found in all four sorted-subset donors had higher generation probabilities. Across four donors, roughly 5% of naive CD4, 3% to 4% of naive CD8, about 2.3% of memory CD4, and 0.4% of memory CD8 clonotypes were shared. Pairwise subsampling led to the expectation that sequencing depth would affect the degree of clonotype sharing among donors. The genetic and exposure-history diversity represented was limited by the small number of donors. Sampling was restricted to blood, and TCR repertoires in tissues likely differ from the TCR repertoires found in blood. Incomplete sequencing was indicated by rarefaction of sorted-subset datasets, despite the large sequencing depth.

Concerning this clone itself: It lacks a known antigen. No base qualities exist here, and no much larger clone lies one base off it.

The donors were healthy, HIV-negative adults with no recently reported acute infections or vaccinations. All donors were Caucasian adults living in Nashville, Tennessee, USA. Magnetic negative selection was used to enrich CD4+ T cells, after which naive cells were positively selected on CD45RA and the negative fraction became the memory subset. Blood was obtained by leukapheresis, after which PBMCs were separated by Ficoll-Histopaque density gradient centrifugation and cryopreserved in liquid nitrogen vapor phase. Analytical flow cytometry was used to check the purity and quantity of every magnetically sorted T cell population. Each sorted fraction had its genomic DNA isolated and then quantified by UV absorbance on a Nanodrop 2000c. Using the deep immunoSEQ assay, TCR CDR3 regions were amplified from genomic DNA by multiplex PCR. For each cell subset, the extracted genomic DNA was distributed evenly across all wells of several immunoSEQ 96-well plates, and each plate served as one replicate. For sorted subsets, 150 to 250 ng genomic DNA, equal to 30,000 to 35,000 T cell genomes, was loaded into each replicate PCR. The purified libraries were quantified using a Qubit 3.0 fluorometer, sized with a Bioanalyzer 2100, and then quantified again using the KAPA Library Quantification kit. Every immunoSEQ 96-well plate was sequenced on a separate single-read 150-cycle Illumina NextSeq 550 flow cell. The original pipeline was this. The immunoSEQ output contained only junctional sequences without quality scores, so filtering could not match that applied to full-length reads. Sequences were annotated with PyIR, a Python wrapper for IgBLAST v1.9, using IMGT germline references to assign V/J genes and CDR3. Reads were filtered out if the reads had weak V/J assignments (E-value above 1e-6), no CDR3, stop codons, out-of-frame junctions, or ambiguous translated residues. V3J clonotypes were defined by identical inferred V gene, J gene, and CDR3 amino acid sequence. To compute the percentage overlap between repertoires, the number of shared unique clonotypes was divided by the size of the smaller repertoire. Repertoire richness was assessed with RTK rarefaction, the Chao1 estimator, and Recon v2.1 estimates of unobserved clonotypes. OLGA was used to compute generation probabilities for all TCRbeta clonotypes that the gDNA method yielded from a handful of donors. The immuneACCESS repertoire file appears here via TCRdb, limited to in-frame rearrangements. These files lack a portion of the clones; in checked studies, under half of the deficit traces to unresolved V genes, and the cause of the others is not known. V and J calls and clone size follow that table, whereas D and trimming were derived from the DNA. The sample records hundreds of thousands of clones, 95% to 97% of which are singletons. The ten largest clonotypes hold 0.06% of the sample.

The sequence came from a woman aged 25 to 39 in good health. The sample taken for sequencing was naive CD4+ T cells sorted from blood. The cell subset or site label on this specimen signifies: CD45RA+ positively selected.

The base sequence is TGTGCCAGCAGTGAAGATAGCGGGATGCCCAATGAGCAGTTCTTC. This is translated as CASSEDSGMPNEQFF. The sequence joins TRBV2 to TRBJ2-1; 8 middle bases align to TRBD2. The germline V and J ends show losses of 1 base and 6 bases respectively, and no gene match explains 5 bases of the junction. From a lookup of the germline V gene, CDR1 and CDR2 are SNHLY and FYNNEI. The CDR3 spans 15 residues, from the cysteine through the phenylalanine. The sequence is cut down to CDR3 DNA, 45 bases in frame from base 1.